Following are 14 T cell receptor beta chains from one sample sequenced in a study of blood T cell repertoires in COVID-19. Clones were read by immunoSEQ multiplex PCR, and TCRdb kept only the in-frame ones, dropping some. Of about 31,000 clones in the sample, approximately 91% are singletons; the top ten hold under 4.5%. The source material was peripheral blood. These receptors were obtained from a man aged 60-69 years with acute or convalescent COVID-19.

This chain links TRBV30 with TRBJ2-2, with 9 bases that match TRBD1. The CDR3 sequence is 15 residues long. The germline V gene has CDR1 GTSNPN and CDR2 SVGIG (reference sequence). V lost 4 bases and J lost 0; bases outside the gene matches: 3. This chain's CDR3 is CAWNRGLPNTGELFF. The DNA for the CDR3 is TGTGCCTGGAACAGGGGGCTGCCGAACACCGGGGAGCTGTTTTTT.

This chain connects TRBV6-5 to TRBJ2-4; 10 bases are a match to TRBD1. V lost 5 bases to trimming and J lost 5 bases; unmatched junction nucleotides: 6. This CDR3 comprises 15 residues. From germline, CDR1 is MNHEY and CDR2 SVGAGI. CDR3 sequence (DNA): TGTGCCAGCAGTCCCGCCGGGACAGGGGAAAACATTCAGTACTTC. As protein: CASSPAGTGENIQYF.

The genes are TRBV6-5 and TRBJ1-2; 7 nucleotides line up with TRBD1. V was pared by 6 bases and J by 7 bases, with 11 bases of the junction left unmatched. CDR3 size: 14 residues. Germline V gene lookup returns CDR1 MNHEY and CDR2 SVGAGI. In DNA form, the CDR3 reads TGTGCCAGCAGCAACTACAGGGGATTGGGTGGCTACACCTTC. This translates into CASSNYRGLGGYTF.

The chain joins TRBV7-8 to TRBJ2-7; TRBD1 is a possible D gene (6 bases). The germline gives CDR1 SGHVS, CDR2 FQNEAQ. The length of the CDR3 is 14 residues. The ends were cut back, 5 bases at V and 5 bases at J, with 16 bases in the middle. The CDR3 DNA reads TGTGCCAGCAGCCATAGAACACAGGGCCACGAGCAGTACGTC. Its translation: CASSHRTQGHEQYV.

J is TRBJ2-7 and V is TRBV27, with unresolved D. V was pared by 4 bases and J by 3 bases, with 4 bases between. This CDR3 contains 11 residues. CDR1 and CDR2 from the germline V gene are MNHEY and SMNVEV (reference sequence). CDR3 amino acids: CASSSVYEQYF. The CDR3 coding sequence is TGTGCCAGCAGTTCTGTCTACGAGCAGTACTTC.

The chain has TRBV19 and TRBJ1-1, with TRBD1 identical over 7 bases. This CDR3 has 14 amino acids. J was trimmed by 1 base and V by 4 bases; bases with no gene match: 3. CDR1 and CDR2 from the germline V gene are LNHDA and SQIVND (reference sequence). CDR3 sequence: CASSTDRRNTEAFF. CDR3 DNA sequence: TGTGCCAGTAGTACGGACAGGAGGAACACTGAAGCTTTCTTT.

This chain links TRBV10-1 with TRBJ2-2; TRBD2 matches at 15 bases. Germline trimming cut 2 bases from V and 6 bases from J; bases unmatched to any gene: 13. This CDR3 contains 20 residues. From germline, CDR1 is WNHNN and CDR2 SYGVQD (reference sequence). As DNA, the CDR3 is TGCGCCAGCAGTGAGCCCAGGACTAGCGGGAGGGCCGGGAGAGCCGGGGAGCTGTTTTTT. Its protein is CASSEPRTSGRAGRAGELFF.

This clone occurred once. The V call is TRBV6-1, the J call TRBJ1-5; D unresolved. Germline lookup yields CDR1 MNHNS and CDR2 SASEGT. The V end lost 3 bases, the J end lost 0 bases, and 3 bases lay between the germline ends. This CDR3 contains 13 residues. CDR3 nucleotide sequence: TGTGCCAGCAGTGACAGTAGCAATCAGCCCCAGCATTTT. Translation: CASSDSSNQPQHF.

The chain links TRBV12-3 or TRBV12-4 to TRBJ1-2; D not resolved. V was pared by 3 bases and J by 2 bases, with 7 bases between. This CDR3 has 13 amino acids. Written as DNA, the CDR3 is TGTGCCAGCAGTTTGACCGGGAACTATGGCTACACCTTC. It encodes CASSLTGNYGYTF.

The chain joins TRBV24-1 to TRBJ2-2, with 7 bases aligning to TRBD2. The CDR3 covers 17 residues. Germline CDR1 KGHDR, CDR2 SFDVKD. Germline trimming cut 5 bases from V and 1 base from J; bases unmatched to any gene: 9. As DNA, the CDR3 is TGTGCCACCAGTGGACTGGGAGGGCTTGGGAACACCGGGGAGCTGTTTTTT. It is translated as CATSGLGGLGNTGELFF.

V and J are TRBV5-4 and TRBJ2-7; TRBD2 is a possible D gene (6 bases). Trimming left V 4 bases short and J 3 bases short, with 17 bases between. The CDR3 contains 15 residues. Germline CDR1 is SGHNT and CDR2 is YYREEE (reference sequence). Written as DNA, the CDR3 is TGTGCCAGCAGCCCGGGCGGCGGGGACCTCTACGAGCAGTACTTC. As protein: CASSPGGGDLYEQYF. The full variable domain, its missing parts supplied by reference TRBV5-4 and TRBJ2-7, is ETGVTQSPTHLIKTRGQQVTLRCSSQSGHNTVSWYQQALGQGPQFIFQYYREEENGRGNFPPRFSGLQFPNYSSELNVNALELDDSALYLCASSPGGGDLYEQYFGPGTRLTVT.

This clone was seen once. This chain uses TRBV25-1 with TRBJ2-7; 10 bases fit TRBD1. The CDR3 covers 12 residues. Trimming at V came to 6 bases and at J to 4 bases, leaving 0 bases not matched to a gene. Germline loops: CDR1 MGHDK, CDR2 SYGVNS. The CDR3 region has the DNA TGTGCCAGCAGGGACAGGGGGTACGAGCAGTACTTC. Translating it yields CASRDRGYEQYF.

The rearrangement links TRBV20-1 to TRBJ2-1; weak D call: TRBD2 (5 bases). The CDR3 loop spans 11 amino acids. V shed 3 bases and J shed 5 bases, with 5 bases lying between them. Looked up from germline, CDR1 is DFQATT and CDR2 is SNEGSKA (reference sequence). In DNA form, the CDR3 reads TGCAGTGCTAGCGGGAACAATGAGCAGTTCTTC. Protein sequence: CSASGNNEQFF.

This clone was counted only a few times. J is TRBJ2-1 and V is TRBV18; 11 bases are shared with TRBD1. V lost 2 bases and J lost 10; bases outside the gene matches: 10. The CDR3 is made up of 16 amino acids. Germline assignment: CDR1 KGHSH and CDR2 LQKENI. The CDR3 loop reads CASSPSGQGAVGEQFF. CDR3 nucleotide sequence: TGTGCCAGCTCACCATCCGGACAGGGGGCTGTCGGCGAGCAGTTCTTC.